This entry lists 2 T cell receptor beta chains sequenced from one sample in a study of T cell repertoires in cytomegalovirus infection. For these TCRs, the target antigens are not known. TCRdb reanalysed the reads using MiXCR and keeps one entry per CDR3 protein. The sample yields around 710,000 distinct CDR3 sequences, 25% to 35% seen once. Sequenced here: cultured CD8+ T cells from PBMCs, sampled from culture after CMV antigen stimulation. Every receptor here comes from a human donor in good health (CMV status not recorded). Some clones in this sample may be carry-over from other donors' samples.

This clonotype has a handful of counts. This chain uses TRBV5-6 with TRBJ1-1, with TRBD1 as a possible D gene (5 bases). V gave up 3 bases and J gave up 8 bases, with 14 bases separating them. The CDR3 is 13 residues long. Germline CDR1 and CDR2: SGHDT and YYEEEE. CDR3 DNA: TGTGCCAGCAGCTCTGGTGGGACGGCCGAAGCTTTCTTT. This gives the protein CASSSGGTAEAFF.

The V gene is TRBV19, the J gene TRBJ1-6; tentatively, D is TRBD1 (6 bases). With 3 bases removed from V and 7 bases from J, the gap between germline ends came to 13 bases. CDR1 is LNHDA and CDR2 is SQIVND in the germline V gene (reference sequence). This CDR3 has 15 residues. CDR3 protein: CASSMRRGENSPLHF. DNA for the CDR3: TGTGCCAGTAGTATGAGGAGGGGGGAGAATTCACCCCTCCACTTT.